These 7 T cell receptor beta chains came from one sample sequenced in a study of control samples from healthy donors and cancer patients. TCRdb's copy holds only in-frame clones and misses some; the assay was immunoSEQ multiplex PCR. The sample holds tens of thousands of clones; about nine tenths are singletons and the top ten take around 1.6%. The sample taken for sequencing was PBMCs. The receptors derive from a man aged 35 to 55 with colorectal cancer.

Notes on this clone: Other DNA sequences within the sample encode an identical CDR3. This chain uses TRBV27 with TRBJ2-2; D not resolved. This CDR3 has 12 residues. V shed 3 bases and J shed 6 bases, with 5 bases lying between them. The germline V gene encodes CDR1 MNHEY and CDR2 SMNVEV (reference sequence). The CDR3 nucleotides read TGTGCCAGCAGTTTCACCGCCGGGGAGCTGTTTTTT. This sequence encodes CASSFTAGELFF.

This sequence joins TRBV4-1 and TRBJ2-3; D possibly corresponds to TRBD2 (6 bases). CDR3 length: 18 amino acids. The V gene lost 4 bases and the J gene lost 2 bases, with 22 bases spanning the gap. From germline, CDR1 is MGHRA and CDR2 YSYEKL. The CDR3 DNA reads as TGCGCCAGCAGCCCCAAAGGTCGGGAGAGGACTTCCACAGATACGCAGTATTTT. Protein: CASSPKGRERTSTDTQYF.

In its sample, this clone was seen a few times. The chain carries TRBV27 and TRBJ2-1; TRBD2 matches 10 bases. The CDR3 consists of 16 residues. The V and J ends lost 7 bases and 4 bases, in that order; junction bases with no gene match: 10. CDR1 is MNHEY and CDR2 is SMNVEV in the germline V gene (reference sequence). The CDR3 reads CASTVRPSGGYNEQFF. The DNA of the CDR3 is TGTGCCAGCACCGTCCGCCCTAGCGGGGGATACAATGAGCAGTTCTTC.

The CDR3: CASSTSPGLAGTEQYF. CDR3 in DNA: TGCGCCAGCAGCACTTCTCCGGGACTAGCGGGAACTGAGCAGTACTTC. This rearrangement joins TRBV5-1 to TRBJ2-7, with 13 bases lining up with TRBD2. Per the germline V gene, CDR1 is SGHRS and CDR2 is YFSETQ. V gave up 4 bases and J gave up 7 bases; unmatched junction bases: 11. This CDR3 has 16 amino acids.

The chain recombines TRBV15 with TRBJ2-6; maybe TRBD2 (5 bases). The V and J ends lost 0 bases and 4 bases respectively, with 10 bases between them. Germline CDR1 and CDR2: LNHNV and YYDKDF (reference sequence). CDR3 length: 16 amino acids. CDR3 sequence (DNA): TGTGCCACCAGCAGAGATGGAGGCTCCGGGGCCAACGTCCTGACTTTC. It translates to CATSRDGGSGANVLTF. The full variable domain, its missing parts supplied by reference TRBV15 and TRBJ2-6, is DAMVIQNPRYQVTQFGKPVTLSCSQTLNHNVMYWYQQKSSQAPKLLFHYYDKDFNNEADTPDNFQSRRPNTSFCFLDIRSPGLGDTAMYLCATSRDGGSGANVLTFGAGSRLTVL.

V is TRBV5-4 and J is TRBJ2-3, with TRBD2 matching over 9 bases. This CDR3 is 16 amino acids long. V shed 0 bases, J shed 2 bases, and the junction held 4 bases outside the gene matches. Germline V lookup: CDR1 SGHNT, CDR2 YYREEE (reference sequence). CDR3 residues: CASSLAPSGNTDTQYF. CDR3 DNA sequence: TGTGCCAGCAGCTTGGCCCCTAGCGGGAACACAGATACGCAGTATTTT.

The chain joins TRBV6-5 to TRBJ2-3; D might be TRBD1 or TRBD2, each matching 5 bases. This CDR3 region has 16 residues. Trimming removed 0 bases at V and 1 base at J, with 11 bases between. CDR1 and CDR2 from the germline V gene are MNHEY and SVGAGI. The CDR3 DNA reads as TGTGCCAGCAGTTACTCGAGGACGGGACGCACAGATACGCAGTATTTT. This sequence encodes CASSYSRTGRTDTQYF.